This TCR beta chain appears in the sequencing data of a study of blood T cell repertoires in COVID-19. Study in general: Specimens from acute and convalescent COVID-19 originated in the United States, Italy and Spain. T cells, B-cell-depleted T cells, or PBMCs provided the cDNA or gDNA that served as material.

The CDR3 has 15 amino acids. The germline CDR1 and CDR2 sequences are SGHVS and FNYEAQ. V lost 4 bases and J 0 bases, leaving 10 bases between the germline ends. Per the original methods: By means of reference gene primer amplification, nucleated cell counts were estimated. Clones were read by immunoSEQ multiplex PCR, and TCRdb kept only the in-frame ones, dropping some. For V, J and clone size, that table is used; D and trimming come from the DNA. The data hold about 110,000 clones, with 72% observed a single time. Sequencing was carried out using peripheral blood. V is TRBV7-6 and J is TRBJ1-3, with D possibly matching TRBD1 (6 bases). The origin of this receptor is a woman aged 60 to 75 with acute or convalescent COVID-19. Here the CDR3 reads CASSWRQASGNTIYF. CDR3 DNA sequence: TGTGCCAGCAGCTGGAGACAGGCCTCTGGAAACACCATATATTTT.